The 19 T cell receptor beta chains below were found in one sample sequenced in a study of T cell responses to AZD1222 COVID-19 vaccine. Sequenced by immunoSEQ multiplex PCR; TCRdb stores in-frame clones only, minus some. The sample lists about 67,000 clones; less than 90% were seen once. Sequenced material: peripheral blood, taken on day 0 of AZD1222 vaccination. Source of these receptors: an adult in good health.

The rearrangement links TRBV27 to TRBJ1-1, with D unresolved. This CDR3 comprises 13 residues. Germline V gene lookup returns CDR1 MNHEY and CDR2 SMNVEV (reference sequence). With 3 bases removed from V and 1 base from J, the gap between germline ends came to 6 bases. The CDR3 region has the DNA TGTGCCAGCAGTTTTCTTCGGAACACTGAAGCTTTCTTT. Protein product: CASSFLRNTEAFF.

The chain carries TRBV7-2 and TRBJ1-4; possibly TRBD1 for D (6 bases). The CDR3 has 14 residues. CDR1 SGHTA and CDR2 FQGNSA come from the germline V gene. The germline V and J ends were trimmed by 3 bases and 8 bases, with 13 bases remaining between them. The CDR3 DNA reads as TGTGCCAGCAGCTTCGGAGGGGGGAGAGAAAAACTGTTTTTT. Its protein product is CASSFGGGREKLFF. The full variable domain, in which reference TRBV7-2 and TRBJ1-4 provide the parts outside the CDR3, is GAGVSQSPSNKVTEKGKDVELRCDPISGHTALYWYRQSLGQGLEFLIYFQGNSAPDKSGLPSDRFSAERTGGSVSTLTIQRTQQEDSAVYLCASSFGGGREKLFFGSGTQLSVL.

This clone turned up a few times. Other DNA variants within this sample encode the same CDR3. The CDR3 DNA follows: TGTGCCAGTAGTATCGTCTATAGCAATCAGCCCCAGCATTTT. Its protein product is CASSIVYSNQPQHF. This chain connects TRBV19 to TRBJ1-5; D unresolved. Trimming pared 3 bases from V and 0 bases from J, leaving 6 bases between. Germline assignment: CDR1 LNHDA and CDR2 SQIVND (reference sequence). The CDR3 totals 14 residues. Full variable domain (remainder filled in from reference TRBV19 and TRBJ1-5): DGGITQSPKYLFRKEGQNVTLSCEQNLNHDAMYWYRQDPGQGLRLIYYSQIVNDFQKGDIAEGYSVSREKKESFPLTVTSAQKNPTAFYLCASSIVYSNQPQHFGDGTRLSIL.

The rearrangement links TRBV12-3 or TRBV12-4 to TRBJ1-2, with D possibly being TRBD1 (6 bases). V was pared by 3 bases and J by 7 bases, with 12 bases between. This CDR3 contains 13 residues. The CDR3 DNA is TGTGCCAGCAGTTTTCGGGGGGCGCCTGGCTACACCTTC. Protein product: CASSFRGAPGYTF.

CDR3 sequence: CASSGGARYSNQPQHF. CDR3 bases: TGTGCCAGCAGTGGAGGGGCGCGGTATAGCAATCAGCCCCAGCATTTT. The J gene is TRBJ1-5, the V gene TRBV2; perhaps TRBD1 as D (5 bases). CDR3 length: 16 amino acids. With 4 bases removed from V and 0 bases from J, the gap between germline ends came to 13 bases. Germline CDR1 SNHLY, CDR2 FYNNEI. Using reference TRBV2 and TRBJ1-5 for the parts outside the CDR3, the full variable domain is EPEVTQTPSHQVTQMGQEVILRCVPISNHLYFYWYRQILGQKVEFLVSFYNNEISEKSEIFDDQFSVERPDGSNFTLKIRSTKLEDSAMYFCASSGGARYSNQPQHFGDGTRLSIL.

CDR3 sequence (DNA): TGTGCCAGCAGGGAAACAGGGGGGCCATCCTACGAGCAGTACTTC. Its translation: CASRETGGPSYEQYF. The chain employs TRBV28 and TRBJ2-7; TRBD1 agrees at 8 bases. V shed 6 bases and J 1 base; nucleotides not matched to a gene: 8. The CDR3 length is 15 residues. From germline, CDR1 is MDHEN and CDR2 SYDVKM.

This clone was seen more than once but under ten times. This chain links TRBV5-6 with TRBJ2-2; TRBD1 is a possible D gene (6 bases). The CDR3 runs 14 residues. Germline V gene data show CDR1 as SGHDT and CDR2 as YYEEEE. V was shortened by 3 bases and J by 4 bases, with 10 bases between the two germline ends. DNA for the CDR3: TGTGCCAGCAGCTGGGGACAATCCACCGGGGAGCTGTTTTTT. It yields the protein CASSWGQSTGELFF.

The chain is built from TRBV20-1 and TRBJ2-3; 7 bases are a match to TRBD2. CDR1 and CDR2 from the germline V gene are DFQATT and SNEGSKA (reference sequence). The V and J ends lost 8 bases and 6 bases, in that order; junction bases with no gene match: 5. This CDR3 contains 11 residues. The CDR3 sequence is CSRGRFDTQYF. The CDR3 bases are TGCAGTCGCGGGAGATTCGATACGCAGTATTTT.

The V call is TRBV11-3, the J call TRBJ2-5; the D is unclear. Per the germline V gene, CDR1 is SGHNT and CDR2 is YENEEA. V was trimmed by 5 bases and J by 2 bases, leaving 9 bases between them. CDR3 length equals 13 residues. CDR3 sequence: CASSPTGQETQYF. In DNA, the CDR3 is TGTGCCAGCAGCCCGACTGGGCAAGAGACCCAGTACTTC.

This clone came up a few times. The gene calls are TRBV11-2 and TRBJ1-2, with D maybe TRBD1 (5 bases). V lost 7 bases to trimming and J lost 12 bases, with 21 bases between them. The V gene's germline CDR1 is SGHAT and CDR2 FQNNGV. This CDR3 is 13 amino acids long. CDR3 sequence: CASMGRLEEIHTF. CDR3 in DNA: TGTGCCAGCATGGGGCGTCTTGAGGAAATCCACACCTTC.

The J gene is TRBJ1-5, the V gene TRBV19; D gene ambiguous. The CDR3 totals 15 residues. The V end lost 1 base, the J end lost 4 bases, and 11 bases lay between the germline ends. Germline assignment: CDR1 LNHDA and CDR2 SQIVND (reference sequence). This CDR3 is CASSIVKESNQPQHF. CDR3 coding DNA: TGTGCCAGTAGTATAGTGAAGGAGAGTAATCAGCCCCAGCATTTT.

This clone was detected only a few times. This rearrangement joins TRBV7-2 to TRBJ2-7; unclear D gene. The ends were cut back, 5 bases at V and 4 bases at J, with 6 bases in the middle. Germline V gene lookup returns CDR1 SGHTA and CDR2 FQGNSA. The CDR3 runs to 11 residues. The chain's CDR3 is CASSEKYEQYF. CDR3 DNA sequence: TGTGCCAGCAGCGAAAAGTACGAGCAGTACTTC.

V usage is TRBV5-6 and J usage is TRBJ2-7, with D possibly being TRBD2 (5 bases). The germline gives CDR1 SGHDT, CDR2 YYEEEE. This CDR3 comprises 14 residues. V was shortened by 3 bases and J by 1 base, with 11 bases between the two germline ends. The CDR3 nucleotides read TGTGCCAGCAGCTCCGCGGGTTTTTCCTACGAGCAGTACTTC. As protein: CASSSAGFSYEQYF.

The chain has TRBV12-3 or TRBV12-4 and TRBJ1-2; D not certain. V lost 7 bases, J lost 6 bases, and 15 bases lay in between. The CDR3 spans 13 residues. The CDR3 coding sequence is TGTGCCAGCACTCCGGGGTCTTTTGATGGCTACACCTTC. It translates to CASTPGSFDGYTF.

This rearrangement joins TRBV6-4 to TRBJ2-7; D perhaps matches TRBD2 (7 bases). The germline V gene has CDR1 MRHNA and CDR2 SNTAGT. Trimming left V 2 bases short and J 3 bases short, with 14 bases between. The CDR3 loop spans 15 amino acids. Here the CDR3 reads CASSDPGRGIYEQYF. In DNA form, the CDR3 reads TGTGCCAGCAGTGACCCAGGGAGGGGGATCTACGAGCAGTACTTC.

V and J are TRBV6-2 or TRBV6-3 and TRBJ1-1; D unresolved. The germline V and J ends were trimmed by 5 bases and 1 base, with 11 bases remaining between them. This CDR3 has 14 amino acids. Germline values: CDR1 MNHEY, CDR2 SVGEGT. This chain's CDR3 is CASSVVGPNTEAFF. Here the CDR3 DNA reads TGTGCCAGCAGTGTCGTCGGACCGAACACTGAAGCTTTCTTT.

This chain joins TRBV7-3 and TRBJ1-3; 8 bases match TRBD1. V lost 8 bases and J lost 4; bases outside the gene matches: 10. CDR3 length: 15 amino acids. CDR1 SGHTA and CDR2 FQGTGA come from the germline V gene. CDR3 sequence reads: CASGEDRGVGNTIYF. In DNA form, the CDR3 reads TGTGCCAGCGGCGAAGACAGGGGTGTAGGAAACACCATATATTTT.

In this sample, this clone turned up a few times. The chain links TRBV19 to TRBJ1-1; D unresolved. The V gene lost 5 bases and the J gene lost 5 bases, with 12 bases spanning the gap. In germline, CDR1 is LNHDA, CDR2 SQIVND (reference sequence). This CDR3 has 13 amino acids. CDR3 sequence: CASSPPGRTEAFF. DNA of the CDR3: TGTGCCAGTAGTCCCCCTGGGAGGACTGAAGCTTTCTTT.

The V and J genes are TRBV4-2 and TRBJ1-1, with TRBD1 as a possible D gene (5 bases). Trimming removed 5 bases from V and 0 bases from J, with 13 bases in between. This CDR3 has 15 residues. Germline V lookup: CDR1 LGHNA, CDR2 YNFKEQ. This CDR3 is CASSFLGGMNTEAFF. The CDR3 nucleotides read TGTGCCAGCAGCTTCCTCGGGGGGATGAACACTGAAGCTTTCTTT.